This TCR beta chain was sequenced during a study of technical replicates of blood from several donors (TCRdb year 2017). This clone was counted a few times. Its antigen is unknown. No quality values exist for individual bases; no much larger clone is one base distant. The library was obtained by the immunoSEQ multiplex PCR assay. Not all clones reach the TCRdb copy of this immuneACCESS table, which keeps in-frame sequences only. Checked studies attribute under half of the gap to unresolved V genes and leave the rest unexplained. The table for this sample lists about 83,000 clones; around nine tenths of them were counted only once. Around 0.24% of the sample is in the top ten clones. Trimming accounts for 0 bases at V and 4 bases at J, while the number of junction bases matched to no gene is 9. The germline V gene sets CDR1 to LGHNA and CDR2 to YNFKEQ. The CDR3 runs 18 amino acids, cysteine and phenylalanine included. Only CDR3 DNA is held: 54 bases, read in frame from base 1.

The TCR originated in a human donor in good health. The chain is encoded by TRBV4-2 joined to TRBJ2-6, with 7 bases in between that match TRBD1. The sample was T cells isolated from PBMCs. The CDR3 loop reads CASSQEGTVGSGANVLTF. The sequenced DNA: TGTGCCAGCAGCCAAGAAGGGACAGTAGGATCCGGGGCCAACGTCCTGACTTTC.